This TCR beta chain was identified during a study of cytomegalovirus exposure and HLA in healthy donors. Overall study: As an earlier analysis found, around 200 million T cells yielded about 120 million unique TCR beta sequences. Whole-study results and caveats: Common viral pathogens were later found to be apparently linked to several of the most significant clusters.

Primers for the PCR totalled 60 Vbeta and 13 Jbeta. Here immunoSEQ multiplex PCR was the method, and the copy in TCRdb shows in-frame clones only, minus some. The sample includes around 53,000 clones. Details on this clone: Its antigen remains unidentified.

Nominally healthy donors were sampled, though unrecorded immune exposures were likely. After removal of 1 base from V and 2 bases from J, the junction contained 9 bases not matched to a gene. The CDR3 consists of 17 residues. Germline CDR1 reads SGDLS; CDR2 reads YYNGEE. V is TRBV9 and J is TRBJ2-1, with 7 bases lining up with TRBD1. This TCR was sampled from a male donor in good health and CMV-seropositive. Material: PBMCs. CDR3 sequence: CASSVWGTGAAYNEQFF. In DNA, the CDR3 is TGTGCCAGCAGCGTATGGGGAACAGGGGCGGCCTACAATGAGCAGTTCTTC.